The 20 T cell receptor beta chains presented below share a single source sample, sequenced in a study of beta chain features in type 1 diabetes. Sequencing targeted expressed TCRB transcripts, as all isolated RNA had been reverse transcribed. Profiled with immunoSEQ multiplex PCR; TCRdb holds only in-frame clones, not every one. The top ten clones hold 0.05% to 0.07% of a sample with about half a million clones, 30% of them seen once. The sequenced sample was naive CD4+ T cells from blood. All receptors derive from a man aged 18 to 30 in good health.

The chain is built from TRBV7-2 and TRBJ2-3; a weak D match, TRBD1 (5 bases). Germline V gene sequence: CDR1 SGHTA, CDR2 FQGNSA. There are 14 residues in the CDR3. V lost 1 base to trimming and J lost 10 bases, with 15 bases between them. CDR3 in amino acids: CASSLEQATVSQYF. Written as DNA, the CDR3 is TGTGCCAGCAGCTTAGAACAGGCGACAGTCTCGCAGTATTTT. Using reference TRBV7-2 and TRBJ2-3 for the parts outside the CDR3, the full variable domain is GAGVSQSPSNKVTEKGKDVELRCDPISGHTALYWYRQSLGQGLEFLIYFQGNSAPDKSGLPSDRFSAERTGGSVSTLTIQRTQQEDSAVYLCASSLEQATVSQYFGPGTRLTVL.

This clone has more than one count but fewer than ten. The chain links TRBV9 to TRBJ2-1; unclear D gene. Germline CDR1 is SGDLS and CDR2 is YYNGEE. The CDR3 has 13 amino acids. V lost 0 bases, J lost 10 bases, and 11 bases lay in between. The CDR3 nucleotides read TGTGCCAGCAGCGTAGGCTTAGGCGTAGAGCAGTTCTTC. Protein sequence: CASSVGLGVEQFF.

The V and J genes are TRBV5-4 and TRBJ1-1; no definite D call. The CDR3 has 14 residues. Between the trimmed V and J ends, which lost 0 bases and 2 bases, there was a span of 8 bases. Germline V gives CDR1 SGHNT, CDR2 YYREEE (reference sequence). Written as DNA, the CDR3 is TGTGCCAGCAGCTTGGTCCCGGGAAACACTGAAGCTTTCTTT. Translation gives CASSLVPGNTEAFF. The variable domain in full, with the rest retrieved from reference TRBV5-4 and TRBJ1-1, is ETGVTQSPTHLIKTRGQQVTLRCSSQSGHNTVSWYQQALGQGPQFIFQYYREEENGRGNFPPRFSGLQFPNYSSELNVNALELDDSALYLCASSLVPGNTEAFFGQGTRLTVV.

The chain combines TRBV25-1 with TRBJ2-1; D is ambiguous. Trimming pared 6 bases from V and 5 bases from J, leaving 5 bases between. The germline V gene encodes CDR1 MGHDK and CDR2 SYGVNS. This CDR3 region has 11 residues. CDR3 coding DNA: TGTGCCAGCAGGGGGAACAATGAGCAGTTCTTC. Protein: CASRGNNEQFF.

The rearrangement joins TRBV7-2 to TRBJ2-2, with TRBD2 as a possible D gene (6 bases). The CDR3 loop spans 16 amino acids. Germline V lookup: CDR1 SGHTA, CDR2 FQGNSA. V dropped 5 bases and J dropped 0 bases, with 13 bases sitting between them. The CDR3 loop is CASSIGGTANTGELFF. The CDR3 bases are TGTGCCAGCAGCATAGGCGGGACGGCGAACACCGGGGAGCTGTTTTTT.

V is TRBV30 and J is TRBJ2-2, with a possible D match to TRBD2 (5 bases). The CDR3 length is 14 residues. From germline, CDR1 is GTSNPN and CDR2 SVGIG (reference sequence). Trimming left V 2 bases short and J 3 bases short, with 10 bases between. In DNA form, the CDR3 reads TGTGCCTGGAGTAGAGGGTATGACACCGGGGAGCTGTTTTTT. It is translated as CAWSRGYDTGELFF.

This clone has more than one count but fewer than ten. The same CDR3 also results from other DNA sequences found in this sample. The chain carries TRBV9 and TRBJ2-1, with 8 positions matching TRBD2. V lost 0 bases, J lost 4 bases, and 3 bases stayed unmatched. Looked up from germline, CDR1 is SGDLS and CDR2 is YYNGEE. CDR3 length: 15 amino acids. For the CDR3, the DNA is TGTGCCAGCAGCGTAGGCGGGAGGAGTTACAATGAGCAGTTCTTC. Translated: CASSVGGRSYNEQFF.

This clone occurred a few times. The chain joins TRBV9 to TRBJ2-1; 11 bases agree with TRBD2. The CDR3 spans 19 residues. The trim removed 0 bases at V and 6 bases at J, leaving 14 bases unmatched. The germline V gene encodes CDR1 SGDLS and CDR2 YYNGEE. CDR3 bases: TGTGCCAGCAGCGTAGTGGCTAGCGGGAGGCACGGGGACCCCAATGAGCAGTTCTTC. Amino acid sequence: CASSVVASGRHGDPNEQFF.

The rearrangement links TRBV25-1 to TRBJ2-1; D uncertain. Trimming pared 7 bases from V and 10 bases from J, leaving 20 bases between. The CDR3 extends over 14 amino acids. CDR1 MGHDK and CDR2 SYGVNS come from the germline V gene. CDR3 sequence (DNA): TGTGCCAGCACCCCCAGTAATCGCTTGCGGGAGCAGTTCTTC. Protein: CASTPSNRLREQFF.

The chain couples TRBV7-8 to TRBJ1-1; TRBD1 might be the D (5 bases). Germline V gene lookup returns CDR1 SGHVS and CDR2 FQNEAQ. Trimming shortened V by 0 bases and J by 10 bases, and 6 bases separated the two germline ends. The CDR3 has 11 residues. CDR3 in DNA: TGTGCCAGCAGCTTAGCCGGGGGAGCTTTCTTT. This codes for CASSLAGGAFF.

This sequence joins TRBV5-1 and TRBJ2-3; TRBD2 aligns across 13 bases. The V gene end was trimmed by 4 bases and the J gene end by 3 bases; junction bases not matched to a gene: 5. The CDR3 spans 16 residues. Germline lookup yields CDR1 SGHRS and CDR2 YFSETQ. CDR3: CASSIGLAGETDTQYF. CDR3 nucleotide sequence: TGCGCCAGCAGCATAGGACTAGCGGGAGAAACAGATACGCAGTATTTT.

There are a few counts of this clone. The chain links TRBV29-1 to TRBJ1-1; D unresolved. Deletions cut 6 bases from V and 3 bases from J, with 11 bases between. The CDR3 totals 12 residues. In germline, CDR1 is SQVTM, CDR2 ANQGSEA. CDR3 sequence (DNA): TGCAGCGTGGATCTGGGGTACACTGAAGCTTTCTTT. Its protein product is CSVDLGYTEAFF.

The CDR3 spells CASSPASGEQYF. The CDR3 nucleotides read TGTGCCAGCTCACCAGCCTCGGGCGAGCAGTACTTC. The chain has TRBV18 and TRBJ2-7; no clear D gene. There are 12 residues in the CDR3. V was cut by 2 bases and J by 6 bases, with 8 bases left in between. CDR1 and CDR2 (germline): KGHSH, LQKENI.

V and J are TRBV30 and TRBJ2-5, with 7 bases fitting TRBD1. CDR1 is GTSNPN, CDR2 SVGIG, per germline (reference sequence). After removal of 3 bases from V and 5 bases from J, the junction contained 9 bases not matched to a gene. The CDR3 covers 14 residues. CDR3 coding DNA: TGTGCCTGGAGAAGACAGGGTGTTCGGGAGACCCAGTACTTC. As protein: CAWRRQGVRETQYF.

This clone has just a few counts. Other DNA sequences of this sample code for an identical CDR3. CDR3 sequence reads: CASSVAETQYF. As DNA, the CDR3 is TGTGCCAGCAGCGTAGCGGAGACCCAGTACTTC. The chain combines TRBV9 with TRBJ2-5; no clear D gene. CDR1 and CDR2 from the germline V gene are SGDLS and YYNGEE. The CDR3 is 11 amino acids. Trimming removed 0 bases from V and 5 bases from J, with 2 bases in between.

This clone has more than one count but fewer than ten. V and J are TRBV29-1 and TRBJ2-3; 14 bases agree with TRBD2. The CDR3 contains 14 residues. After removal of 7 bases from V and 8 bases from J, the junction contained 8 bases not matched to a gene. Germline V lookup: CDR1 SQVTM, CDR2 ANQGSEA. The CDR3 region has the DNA TGCAGCGGCGGACTAGCGGGAGGTGGGGTTACGCAGTATTTT. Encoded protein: CSGGLAGGGVTQYF.

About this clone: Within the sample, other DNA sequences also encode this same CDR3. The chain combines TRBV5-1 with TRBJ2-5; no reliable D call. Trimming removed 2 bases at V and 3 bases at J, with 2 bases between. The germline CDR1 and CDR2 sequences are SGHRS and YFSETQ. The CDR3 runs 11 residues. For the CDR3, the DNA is TGCGCCAGCAGCTTTAAAGAGACCCAGTACTTC. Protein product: CASSFKETQYF.

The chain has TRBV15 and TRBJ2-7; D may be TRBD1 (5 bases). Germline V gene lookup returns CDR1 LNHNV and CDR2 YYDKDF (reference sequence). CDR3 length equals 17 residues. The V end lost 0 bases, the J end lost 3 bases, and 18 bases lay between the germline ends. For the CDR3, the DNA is TGTGCCACCAGCAGAGATGTGGTTAGGGGCAGTGGCTACGAGCAGTACTTC. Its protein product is CATSRDVVRGSGYEQYF. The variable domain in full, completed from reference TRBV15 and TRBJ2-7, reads DAMVIQNPRYQVTQFGKPVTLSCSQTLNHNVMYWYQQKSSQAPKLLFHYYDKDFNNEADTPDNFQSRRPNTSFCFLDIRSPGLGDTAMYLCATSRDVVRGSGYEQYFGPGTRLTVT.

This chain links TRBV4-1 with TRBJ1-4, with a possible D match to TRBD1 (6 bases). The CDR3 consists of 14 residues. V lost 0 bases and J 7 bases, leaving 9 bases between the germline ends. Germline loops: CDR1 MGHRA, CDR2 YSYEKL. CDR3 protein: CASSQEQGREKLFF. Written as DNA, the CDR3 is TGCGCCAGCAGCCAAGAACAGGGACGTGAAAAACTGTTTTTT.

The CDR3 DNA reads TGTGCCTGGAGTGTGGTCAGTACAGCCTCTGGAAACACCATATATTTT. This codes for CAWSVVSTASGNTIYF. The chain couples TRBV30 to TRBJ1-3; D gene uncertain. V was clipped by 0 bases and J by 0 bases, with 12 bases between them. The CDR3 has 16 amino acids. Germline CDR1 reads GTSNPN; CDR2 reads SVGIG (reference sequence). Full variable domain (remainder filled in from reference TRBV30 and TRBJ1-3): SQTIHQWPATLVQPVGSPLSLECTVEGTSNPNLYWYRQAAGRGLQLLFYSVGIGQISSEVPQNLSASRPQDRQFILSSKKLLLSDSGFYLCAWSVVSTASGNTIYFGEGSWLTVV.